Below, one T cell receptor (beta chain) is given with its context. What antigen it recognizes has not been identified. Per-nucleotide qualities are absent, and no much larger clonotype sits a single base away. The cohort comprised several hundred healthy bone marrow donors. At the time of sampling, all cohort members were nominally healthy, though unrecorded immune exposures were likely present. The donor tested CMV seropositive and was one of the 289 seropositive cohort members. A peripheral blood sample was provided by each donor, and peripheral blood mononuclear cells were used for TCR beta sequencing. Genomic DNA extraction from the blood cell samples was performed with the Qiagen DNeasy Blood Extraction Kit. The data are from a study of cytomegalovirus exposure and HLA in healthy donors listed by TCRdb under 2017. Regarding the study in general: According to an earlier analysis of 587 of the donors, roughly 180 million T cells yielded over 90 million unique TCR beta sequences and 276 Gb of sequence data. Class I and class II HLA loci were covered by the typing at four-digit resolution. Donor age, sex, ethnicity and CMV serostatus were compiled together with the repertoire data. All discovery cohort repertoires had been generated using a single sequencing platform. To decide whether each TCR beta V gene segment behaved as functional or pseudogenic, an earlier analysis of some 600 of the donors relied on high-throughput TCR beta sequencing. The study was designed to test whether signatures of past pathogen exposure could be identified by cataloging public T cell receptors. The number of donors typed differed by locus, with about 629-630 for A, B, C, DRB1 and DQB1, over 500 for DQA1, about 610 for DPA1, and around 450 for DPB1. Four to six DR-DQ haplotypes were handled as single units for association and clustering, since linkage in the cohort was strong. Genome-wide SNP genotypes for about 65% of the 666 donors were used in a later genetic analysis, which treated that subset as a discovery cohort. Along with the roughly 710-subject first cohort, a separate validation cohort of approximately 110 different subjects was used. Of the roughly 420 genotyped donors, 65% to 90% were placed in the genetic ancestry cluster associated with self-reported Caucasian donors. A later analysis re-analyzed previously published TCR beta repertoires from approximately 670 donors and added high-resolution HLA genotyping to study TCR occurrence patterns. An early release that covered about 600 HLA-typed donors contained approximately 300 gigabases of sequencing data and 70 million to 100 million unique TCR sequences. The study profiled the T cell repertoires of hundreds of subjects by immunosequencing and related them to cytomegalovirus serostatus. Among 300 to 500 genotyped donors of the cohort, an average of approximately 240,000 unique TCR beta nucleotide sequences was sequenced per donor, of which about 18% were non-productive. To predict cytomegalovirus infection status, the study combined high-throughput TCR immunosequencing, statistical association of individual TCRs with disease status, and machine learning. The later analysis used no new phenotypic data to find candidate immune exposures, relying instead on TCR beta sequences and their occurrence across donors.

General conclusions and limits of the study: In an earlier analysis of 587 of the donors, most TCR beta V segments appeared in productive rearrangements about 87% or about 30% of the time, broadly matching IMGT annotations. A total of 164 TCR beta chains were listed by the study as associated with cytomegalovirus. Across donors, most TCR sequences were observed very rarely, whereas some public TCRs were present in many individuals. A cluster of highly shared sequence variants was judged likely to represent a technical artifact of the sequencing pipeline. Linkage disequilibrium might explain the correlated functional status among segregating V segments, but an unknown experimental factor could not be excluded. Because counts were too low, some 17 rarely observed V segments, including chromosome 9 orphons, were excluded from the earlier analysis of around 590 of the donors. The only immune exposure information available for the cohort was CMV serostatus. Because some donors lacked HLA typing at each locus, the association tests relied only on the typed subset. An association between a missense DCLRE1C variant and V-gene and J-gene trimming of TCR beta chains was found in a later genetic analysis and replicated in an independent cohort. When HLA alleles, especially DR and DQ, strongly co-occurred, TCR associations were difficult to assign to individual alleles. Specific HLA alleles were associated with roughly 16,000 TCR beta sequences at a false discovery rate of 0.05 in a later analysis. Compared with the 666-donor mean, donors in an Asian-associated ancestry cluster had fewer N-insertions in productive TCRs, according to a later genetic analysis. Most CMV-associated TCR beta chains appeared to be HLA-restricted in a later analysis, and the HLA associations seemed to be driven largely by CMV exposure. Three of the identified cytomegalovirus-associated TCR beta chains were confirmed in vitro to be specific for cytomegalovirus antigens. In a later analysis, HLA-associated TCR beta chains were found to be more clonally expanded and to have lower generation probabilities than equally common non-associated chains. This cohort had only TCR beta chains sequenced, and the lack of alpha or paired-chain data limited which features could be detected. The authors suggested that the approach could potentially be extended to other disease states and immunological phenotypes. In a later analysis, the rate of TCR association differed among HLA loci, with DRB1 alleles having the most associated TCRs and HLA-C alleles having the fewest. The presence/absence analyses assumed that sequencing depth was roughly uniform across donors, and that assumption may not be true. A later analysis reported that several top co-occurrence clusters appeared linked to parvovirus B19, influenza, CMV and Epstein-Barr virus. The classifier was reported to diagnose cytomegalovirus status with high specificity and sensitivity in both the original cohort and the validation cohort. A further reported finding was that TCR beta sequences accurately predicted the HLA-A and HLA-B alleles for most subjects in the first cohort.

Library preparation used the immunoSEQ multiplex PCR assay. A mixture of 60 forward primers for TCR Vbeta segments and 13 reverse primers for TCR Jbeta segments was used in the multiplex PCR. The CDR3 region of rearranged TCR beta genes was amplified from genomic DNA by a multiplex PCR assay. Amplified TCR beta libraries were sequenced as 87-base-pair reads on the Illumina HiSeq System. In the original analysis: Across the roughly 600 repertoires, a later analysis counted 60 million to 90 million unique TCR beta chains, roughly 11 million of which were shared by at least two donors. To remove PCR and sequencing errors, raw reads were error-corrected and collapsed into unique sequences using a nearest-neighbor algorithm that merged closely related sequences. V, D and J gene segments were assigned by aligning CDR3 sequences to IMGT reference sequences. For a sequence to be retained, a match of at least six nucleotides was required to both a V gene segment and a J gene segment. A rearrangement counted as productive if the CDR3 had no stop codons and remained in frame with V and J, and every other rearrangement counted as non-productive. CDR3 was defined according to IMGT convention as the region running from the second conserved V-encoded cysteine to the conserved J-encoded phenylalanine. In an earlier analysis of just under 600 of the donors, sequences lacking an unambiguous match to a single V gene segment were excluded. In an earlier analysis of several hundred of the donors, V segments were called functional above 56.7% productive rearrangements and were called segregating when the between-donor standard deviation exceeded 5%. A statistical classification framework was developed to diagnose cytomegalovirus status using the catalog of TCR beta chain sequences. V and J gene assignment, in a later analysis, came from comparing TCR nucleotide sequences with IMGT/GENE-DB human TR gene sequences. Using the TCRdist pipeline, a later analysis assigned CDR3 sequences along with most-parsimonious VDJ recombination scenarios. In a later analysis, each TCR beta chain was defined by its CDR3 amino acid sequence together with its V-gene family, and reads without a unique V-gene family were excluded. In a later analysis, fewer than 600 highly shared, low-generation-probability nucleotide sequences were removed to address suspected cross-contamination and a sequencing artifact. In a later analysis, a clonal expansion index was calculated for each public chain from normalized within-repertoire ranks of inferred template counts. Generation probabilities in a later analysis came from a VDJ recombination model fitted to out-of-frame rearrangements, and those results were checked against IGoR. A later analysis scored TCR-TCR, TCR-HLA and TCR-CMV co-occurrence with hypergeometric tests, applying a repertoire-size bias correction to TCR pairs. In a later analysis, false discovery rates were estimated by permuting HLA or CMV assignments 20 times. In a later analysis, co-occurring TCRs were grouped using DBSCAN, and TCRdist sequence similarity was added for clustering within HLA-allele-positive subsets. Co-occurrence clustering excluded repertoires with fewer than 30,000 or more than 120,000 public chains, plus five with anomalous nucleotide sharing. TCRdb provides this immuneACCESS table in a form limited to in-frame rearrangements. Some clones are lacking; in checked studies, under half of them reflect an unresolved V gene, and why the rest are absent is not known. V and J calls and clone size come straight from that table; D and trimming were deduced from the DNA. The sample records roughly 150,000 clones, approximately 79% of which are singletons. The biggest ten clones account for 5% to 8.5% of the sample.

The sample consisted of PBMCs. The TCR was taken from a man between 35 and 55 years old in good health and CMV-seropositive.

The nucleotide sequence is given as TGTGCCAGCAGCTTTGGGAGGGGAGGCCACGAGCAGTACTTC. This yields the protein CASSFGRGGHEQYF. This chain joins TRBV13 to TRBJ2-7; TRBD2 lines up with 7 middle nucleotides. The CDR3 has 14 amino acids, counting the end cysteine and phenylalanine. The entry retains the CDR3 DNA only, 42 bases that are in frame from base 1. The germline V gene (reference sequence) gives CDR1 as PRHDT and CDR2 as FYEKMQ. V ends up 3 bases short and J 5 bases short, with an unmatched junction base count of 7.